The next 23 T cell receptor beta chains were all read from a single sample in a study of blood T cells in healthy people across ages. Through a sample-barcoded 5' primer and a J-beta primer mix, a second PCR was run for roughly 6 to 12 cycles. One entry per CDR3 protein, called by TCRdb with MiXCR from the 5' RACE reads. The sample lists some 700,000 distinct CDR3 sequences; approximately 22% were seen once. The sample was blood. Receptors originate from a man aged 65-85 years in good health.

This clonotype was counted only a few times. The chain uses TRBV19 and TRBJ2-2; D ambiguous. CDR3 length: 13 residues. V was trimmed by 7 bases and J by 4 bases, leaving 10 bases between them. The germline V gene encodes CDR1 LNHDA and CDR2 SQIVND (reference sequence). In DNA, the CDR3 is TGTGCCAGTACCCTCAGTGGCACCGGGGAGCTGTTTTTT. It encodes CASTLSGTGELFF.

Concerning this clonotype itself: One end of the junction varies from germline; a read error may be responsible. The chain couples TRBV15 to TRBJ1-1, with no clear D. The CDR3 covers 15 residues. CDR1 and CDR2 (germline): LNHNV, YYDKDF (reference sequence). The CDR3 sequence: CATSRDYGPDTEAFF. The CDR3 DNA reads as TGCGCCACCAGCAGAGATTATGGGCCTGACACTGAAGCTTTCTTT.

This clonotype has only a few counts. The genes are TRBV7-2 and TRBJ1-1; 7 bases are a match to TRBD1. With V trimmed by 1 base and J by 6 bases, 11 bases remained unmatched. Germline V gene data show CDR1 as SGHTA and CDR2 as FQGNSA. The CDR3 runs to 16 residues. CDR3: CASSLGPTGTSAEAFF. CDR3 DNA: TGTGCCAGCAGCTTAGGGCCGACAGGGACAAGTGCTGAAGCTTTCTTT.

This clonotype was seen more than once but under ten times. J is TRBJ2-3 and V is TRBV12-3 or TRBV12-4; tentative D call: TRBD2 (6 bases). V lost 5 bases, J lost 1 base, and 16 bases lay in between. The CDR3 is made up of 16 amino acids. CDR3 sequence (DNA): TGTGCCAGCAGTCCGTTAACAGCGGGTCGCACAGATACGCAGTATTTT. This sequence encodes CASSPLTAGRTDTQYF.

The chain is built from TRBV5-1 and TRBJ2-3, with TRBD1 identical over 10 bases. CDR3 length: 16 amino acids. Germline V gives CDR1 SGHRS, CDR2 YFSETQ. The junction had 6 bases not matched to a gene; V was cut back by 2 bases and J by 3 bases. CDR3: CASSLWTGGTTDTQYF. The CDR3 DNA sequence: TGCGCCAGCAGCTTATGGACAGGGGGTACGACAGATACGCAGTATTTT.

The J gene is TRBJ1-5, the V gene TRBV20-1; 7 bases line up with TRBD1. The CDR3 is made up of 18 amino acids. With 0 bases clipped from V and 2 bases from J, the junction kept 13 bases outside the gene matches. Germline values: CDR1 DFQATT, CDR2 SNEGSKA (reference sequence). CDR3 amino acids: CSARDRGRGVGGNQPQHF. The DNA of the CDR3 is TGCAGTGCTAGAGATAGGGGGCGAGGAGTAGGGGGCAATCAGCCCCAGCATTTT.

This clonotype was seen only a few times. The chain uses TRBV20-1 and TRBJ2-5; D not certain. The end of the DNA is better explained by TRBJ2-1, so the J call may be wrong. The V gene's germline CDR1 is DFQATT and CDR2 SNEGSKA (reference sequence). The CDR3 has 14 residues. The CDR3 here is CSADTRNPGNEQFF. In nucleotides, the CDR3 is TGCAGTGCTGACACAAGAAATCCAGGAAATGAGCAGTTCTTC.

This clonotype was observed a handful of times. The chain combines TRBV20-1 with TRBJ2-7, with D tentatively TRBD1 (6 bases). The CDR3 is made up of 13 amino acids. V was shortened by 1 base and J by 6 bases, with 13 bases between the two germline ends. Germline CDR1 is DFQATT and CDR2 is SNEGSKA (reference sequence). This CDR3 is CSARGTQGPEQYV. The CDR3 nucleotides are TGCAGTGCTAGAGGTACTCAGGGGCCCGAGCAGTACGTC.

This clonotype was observed a few times. The chain couples TRBV4-3 to TRBJ1-2, with D unresolved. V lost 0 bases and J 4 bases, leaving 12 bases between the germline ends. This CDR3 region has 15 residues. The germline CDR1 and CDR2 sequences are LGHNA and YSLEER. CDR3 protein: CASSQDHPYSYGYTF. Here the CDR3 DNA reads TGCGCCAGCAGCCAAGATCACCCGTACAGCTATGGCTACACCTTC.

This clonotype was seen only a few times. This chain uses TRBV2 with TRBJ2-7; a possible D gene is TRBD1 (5 bases). CDR3 length: 11 residues. Germline-derived CDR1 and CDR2 are SNHLY and FYNNEI. Trimming left V 10 bases short and J 4 bases short, with 11 bases between. The CDR3, as DNA: TGTGCCACGACAGACGCATACGAGCAGTACTTC. Its protein product is CATTDAYEQYF.

This clonotype was picked up a small number of times. CDR3 amino acids: CAISNRDNSYEQYF. The DNA for the CDR3 is TGTGCCATCAGTAACCGGGACAACTCCTACGAGCAGTACTTC. V gene TRBV10-3 combines with J gene TRBJ2-5; weak D call: TRBD1 (6 bases). The end of the DNA is better explained by TRBJ2-7, so the J call may be wrong. Germline values: CDR1 ENHRY, CDR2 SYGVKD. The CDR3 sequence is 14 residues long.

The chain joins TRBV15 to TRBJ1-4; weak D call: TRBD1 (5 bases). The V end was cut by 2 bases, the J end by 7 bases, with 11 bases between. This CDR3 has 14 residues. Germline lookup yields CDR1 LNHNV and CDR2 YYDKDF (reference sequence). The CDR3 nucleotides are TGTGCCACCAGCAGACAGACAGTATCTGAAAAACTGTTTTTT. It yields the protein CATSRQTVSEKLFF.

The J gene is TRBJ1-1, the V gene TRBV7-8; D may be TRBD1 (5 bases). Trimming took 5 bases from V and 5 from J, leaving 15 bases between them. The germline V gene encodes CDR1 SGHVS and CDR2 FQNEAQ. This CDR3 has 14 amino acids. CDR3 amino acids: CASSAGGSKTEAFF. CDR3 sequence (DNA): TGTGCCAGCAGCGCCGGGGGGAGTAAGACTGAAGCTTTCTTT.

The chain links TRBV18 to TRBJ2-5; the D is unclear. V lost 3 bases and J lost 2, with 10 bases in between. Germline V gives CDR1 KGHSH, CDR2 LQKENI. CDR3 size: 14 residues. CDR3 DNA sequence: TGTGCCAGCTCACCTCAAGCCTCGCAAGAGACCCAGTACTTC. Encoded protein: CASSPQASQETQYF.

This clonotype has a handful of counts. V usage is TRBV10-3 and J usage is TRBJ2-3; 8 bases align to TRBD2. Germline V gives CDR1 ENHRY, CDR2 SYGVKD. Trimming took 6 bases from V and 6 from J; bases not matched to a gene: 11. There are 15 residues in the CDR3. The CDR3 DNA reads TGTGCCATCAGCCCCCTAGCGGGCCTTGGGGATACGCAGTATTTT. Its protein product is CAISPLAGLGDTQYF.

CDR3 DNA sequence: TGTGCCAGCAGTGATCGGGCCTTTCCTTACTCTAGCACAGATACGCAGTATTTT. The encoded protein is CASSDRAFPYSSTDTQYF. V and J are TRBV6-1 and TRBJ2-3; D unclear. CDR3 length equals 18 residues. V was trimmed by 3 bases and J by 0 bases, leaving 19 bases between them. Germline lookup yields CDR1 MNHNS and CDR2 SASEGT.

The J gene is TRBJ2-1, the V gene TRBV14; TRBD2 agrees at 8 bases. The CDR3 sequence is 17 residues long. Germline CDR1 reads SGHDN; CDR2 reads FVKESK. The junction had 17 bases not matched to a gene; V was cut back by 5 bases and J by 8 bases. As DNA, the CDR3 is TGTGCCAGCAGCGACCGGCGAGCGGGGGAATTACGGGATGAGCAGTTCTTC. This translates into CASSDRRAGELRDEQFF.

This clonotype was seen a few times. The V gene is TRBV7-2, the J gene TRBJ2-7, with 9 bases fitting TRBD1. The CDR3 length is 15 residues. With 5 bases clipped from V and 3 bases from J, the junction kept 8 bases outside the gene matches. CDR1 and CDR2 from the germline V gene are SGHTA and FQGNSA. Written as DNA, the CDR3 is TGTGCCAGCAGCCCCACAGGGGGCCTTAACTACGAGCAGTACTTC. Translating it yields CASSPTGGLNYEQYF.

The genes are TRBV11-2 and TRBJ2-3, with D perhaps TRBD2 (6 bases). V was clipped by 5 bases and J by 4 bases, with 16 bases between them. The CDR3 sequence is 15 residues long. CDR1 is SGHAT, CDR2 FQNNGV, per germline. CDR3 coding DNA: TGTGCCAGCAGCCCCGGGACCCGCGGGGCAGATACGCAGTATTTT. Residues: CASSPGTRGADTQYF.

The chain is built from TRBV29-1 and TRBJ1-4, with 7 nucleotides matching TRBD1. With V trimmed by 7 bases and J by 4 bases, 3 bases remained unmatched. CDR3 size: 12 residues. CDR1 and CDR2 from the germline V gene are SQVTM and ANQGSEA. DNA for the CDR3: TGCAGCGCACAGGGGAATAATGAAAAACTGTTTTTT. Translated, it gives CSAQGNNEKLFF.

This clonotype was picked up a small number of times. This chain links TRBV11-2 with TRBJ1-2; TRBD1 aligns across 7 bases. The CDR3 consists of 15 residues. Germline CDR1 SGHAT, CDR2 FQNNGV. V gave up 0 bases and J gave up 7 bases; unmatched junction bases: 8. CDR3: CASSLDPQGGFGYTF. In DNA, the CDR3 is TGTGCCAGCAGCTTAGATCCTCAGGGGGGATTTGGCTACACCTTC.

A few counts support this clonotype. This sequence may be a read error, since a much larger clone differs from it by one base. This chain links TRBV3-1 with TRBJ2-7; D is ambiguous. Trimming removed 1 base at V and 2 bases at J, with 15 bases between. Germline V lookup: CDR1 LGHDT, CDR2 YNNKEL (reference sequence). The CDR3 sequence is 16 residues long. DNA for the CDR3: TGTGCCAGCAGCCAAGTACTCGGACCCGTTACCTACGAGCAGTACTTC. Residues: CASSQVLGPVTYEQYF.

This chain uses TRBV28 with TRBJ1-1; D remains unclear. The CDR3 is 11 residues long. From germline, CDR1 is MDHEN and CDR2 SYDVKM. V lost 4 bases and J lost 11, with 11 bases in between. The CDR3 bases are TGTGCCAGCAGTTCTGCTGAAGGCGCTTTCTTT. Residues: CASSSAEGAFF.